This T cell receptor beta chain stems from a study of Graves' ophthalmopathy and Graves' hyperthyroidism. General study results and limits: Separation of ophthalmopathy from stable hyperthyroidism was achieved by a 13-signature model, at 85% to 90% sensitivity and 70% to 82% specificity. Detected in blood as well were most expanded thyroid clonotypes with frequency above 0.001.

RNA transcripts were the source from which TCR beta CDR3 regions were amplified. An opening RT-PCR round employed HTBI primers and preceded a second-round multiplex PCR. MiXCR, applied by TCRdb to the multiplex PCR reads, yields one record per CDR3 protein. The sample has 150,000 or so distinct CDR3 sequences, around 40% seen once. CDR3 size: 12 residues. Germline CDR1 reads SEHNR; CDR2 reads FQNEAQ (reference sequence). J was trimmed by 13 bases and V by 1 base; bases with no gene match: 1. Of note for this clonotype: Its antigen remains unidentified.

The sample comprised peripheral blood. The J gene is TRBJ1-6, the V gene TRBV7-9; 7 nucleotides align to TRBD1. The clonotype originates from a man aged 25-40 years with Graves' ophthalmopathy. The CDR3 loop reads CASSLEGQPLHF. DNA of the CDR3: TGTGCCAGCAGCTTAGAGGGACAGCCCCTCCACTTT.